These 4 T cell receptor beta chains share one sample of origin, sequenced in a study of T cells in Graves' hyperthyroidism and ophthalmopathy. Amplification targeted TCR beta CDR3 regions from RNA transcripts. The TCR CDR3 was amplified in a first-round RT-PCR using the HTBI primer set. TCRdb reanalysed the multiplex PCR reads using MiXCR and keeps one entry per CDR3 protein. This sample carries about 360,000 distinct CDR3 sequences, about 13% of them seen once, and the ten largest clones take 9.2%. The source material was blood. These receptors all come from a woman aged 18-30 years with Graves' hyperthyroidism.

This clonotype was picked up many times. The chain links TRBV28 to TRBJ2-1, with TRBD2 matching 11 bases. V gave up 6 bases and J gave up 7 bases; unmatched junction bases: 5. In germline, CDR1 is MDHEN, CDR2 SYDVKM. The CDR3 has 14 residues. The CDR3 DNA is TGTGCCAGCAGGGAGACTAGCGGGATGAATGAGCAGTTCTTC. The encoded protein is CASRETSGMNEQFF.

This clonotype occurred many times. The rearrangement links TRBV7-9 to TRBJ2-1; D gene uncertain. This CDR3 spans 13 amino acids. The V gene's germline CDR1 is SEHNR and CDR2 FQNEAQ (reference sequence). Trimming cost V 1 base and J 8 bases, with 9 bases left between them. The CDR3 is CASSLVAGDEQFF. CDR3 DNA: TGTGCCAGCAGCTTAGTTGCCGGCGATGAGCAGTTCTTC.

This clonotype turned up a few times. The J gene is TRBJ2-7, the V gene TRBV27, with a possible D match to TRBD2 (5 bases). Trimming shortened V by 2 bases and J by 5 bases, and 7 bases separated the two germline ends. This CDR3 spans 12 amino acids. Looked up from germline, CDR1 is MNHEY and CDR2 is SMNVEV (reference sequence). For the CDR3, the DNA is TGTGCCAGCAGTTTACGGGGTCACGAGCAGTACTTC. This gives the protein CASSLRGHEQYF.

With regard to this clonotype: This may be a read error: a much more frequent sequence differs by one nucleotide. Here the CDR3 omits its conserved ending phenylalanine or tryptophan, so a read error is the likely source. The rearrangement joins TRBV28 to TRBJ1-2; D is unresolved. Germline V gene sequence: CDR1 MDHEN, CDR2 SYDVKM. The ends were cut back, 5 bases at V and 6 bases at J, with 7 bases in the middle. This CDR3 is 11 amino acids long. The CDR3, as DNA: TGTGCCAGCAGTCCCGACCATGGCTACACCTCC. This sequence encodes CASSPDHGYTS.